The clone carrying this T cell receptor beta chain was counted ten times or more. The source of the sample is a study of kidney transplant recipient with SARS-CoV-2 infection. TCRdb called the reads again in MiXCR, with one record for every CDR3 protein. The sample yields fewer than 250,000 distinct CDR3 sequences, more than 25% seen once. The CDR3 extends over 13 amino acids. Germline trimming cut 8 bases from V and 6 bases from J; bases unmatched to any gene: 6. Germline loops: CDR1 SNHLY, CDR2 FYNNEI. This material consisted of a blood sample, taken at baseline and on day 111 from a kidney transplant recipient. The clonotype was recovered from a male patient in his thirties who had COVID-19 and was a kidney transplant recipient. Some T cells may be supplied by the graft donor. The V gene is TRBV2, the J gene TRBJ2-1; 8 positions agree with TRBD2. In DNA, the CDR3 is TGTGCCAGCGGGCCTAGCGGGTTCAATGAGCAGTTCTTC. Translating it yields CASGPSGFNEQFF.